This T cell receptor beta chain originates from a study of T-cell memory formation after mild COVID-19. Study-wide results and caveats: Clones contracting across day 15 to 85 had a balanced CD4/CD8 profile; later expanding clones leaned CD4+.

In this sample, this clonotype turned up a few times. Its antigen is still unknown. The authors produced TCR alpha and TCR beta cDNA libraries with sample barcodes and UMIs by 5'RACE using constant-segment primers. From the 5' RACE reads, TCRdb called clonotypes with MiXCR, one entry per CDR3 protein. This sample carries around 200,000 distinct CDR3 sequences, roughly a tenth of them seen once, and the ten largest clones take around 3.3%. The receptor comes from a man aged 18 to 29 who had mild COVID-19 (a few samples of this study predate the infection). Cell type and time point are not known. Sequences were obtained from PBMCs or a T cell subset sorted from them (not recorded which).

CDR3 amino acids: CASSFPRLQGPNTGELFF. CDR3 DNA sequence: TGTGCCAGCAGTTTCCCTCGACTACAGGGACCGAACACCGGGGAGCTGTTTTTT. V usage is TRBV28 and J usage is TRBJ2-2; D may be TRBD1 (6 bases). This CDR3 has 18 residues. Trimming removed 3 bases from V and 0 bases from J, with 17 bases in between. Germline CDR1 and CDR2: MDHEN and SYDVKM.